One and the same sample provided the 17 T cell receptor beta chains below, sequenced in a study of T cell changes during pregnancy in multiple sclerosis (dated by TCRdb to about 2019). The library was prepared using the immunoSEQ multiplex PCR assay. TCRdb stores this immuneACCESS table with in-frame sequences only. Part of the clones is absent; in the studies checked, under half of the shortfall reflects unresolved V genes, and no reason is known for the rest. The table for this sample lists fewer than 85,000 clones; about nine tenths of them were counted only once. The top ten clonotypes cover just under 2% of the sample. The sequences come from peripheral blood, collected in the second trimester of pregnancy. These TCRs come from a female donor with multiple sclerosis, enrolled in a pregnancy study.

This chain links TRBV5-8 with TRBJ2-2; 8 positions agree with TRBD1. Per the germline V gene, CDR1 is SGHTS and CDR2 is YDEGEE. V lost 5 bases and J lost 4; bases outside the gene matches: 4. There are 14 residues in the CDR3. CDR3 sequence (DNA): TGTGCCAGCAGGCGACAGGGGATCACCGGGGAGCTGTTTTTT. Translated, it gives CASRRQGITGELFF.

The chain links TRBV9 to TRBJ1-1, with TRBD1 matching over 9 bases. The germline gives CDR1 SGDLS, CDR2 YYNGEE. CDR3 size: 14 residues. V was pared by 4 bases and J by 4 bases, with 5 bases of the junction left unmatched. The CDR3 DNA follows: TGTGCCAGCAGCATAACAGGGGGCGGCACTGAAGCTTTCTTT. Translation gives CASSITGGGTEAFF.

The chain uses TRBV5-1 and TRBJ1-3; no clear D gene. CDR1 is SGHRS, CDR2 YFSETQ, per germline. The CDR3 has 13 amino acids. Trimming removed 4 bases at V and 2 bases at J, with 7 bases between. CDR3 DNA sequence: TGCGCCAGCAGCCTACTTACTGGAAACACCATATATTTT. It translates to CASSLLTGNTIYF.

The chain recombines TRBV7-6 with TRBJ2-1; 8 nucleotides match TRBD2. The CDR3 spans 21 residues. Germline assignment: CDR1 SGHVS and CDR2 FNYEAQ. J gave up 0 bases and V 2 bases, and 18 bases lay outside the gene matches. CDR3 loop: CASSLRRFGGGHRSSYNEQFF. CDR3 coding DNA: TGTGCCAGCAGCTTAAGGCGGTTTGGCGGGGGGCACCGAAGCTCCTACAATGAGCAGTTCTTC.

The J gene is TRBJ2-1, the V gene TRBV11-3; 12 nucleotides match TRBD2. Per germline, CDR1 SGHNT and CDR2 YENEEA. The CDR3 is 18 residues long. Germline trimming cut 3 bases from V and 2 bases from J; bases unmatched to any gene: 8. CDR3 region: CASSFGQLAGGAYNEQFF. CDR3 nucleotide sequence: TGTGCCAGCAGCTTTGGCCAACTAGCGGGGGGTGCCTACAATGAGCAGTTCTTC.

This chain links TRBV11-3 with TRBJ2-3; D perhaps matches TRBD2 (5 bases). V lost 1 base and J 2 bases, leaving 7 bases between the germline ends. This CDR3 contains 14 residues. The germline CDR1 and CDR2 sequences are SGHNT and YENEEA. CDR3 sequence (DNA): TGTGCCAGCAGCTTAGCGGGGAACACAGATACGCAGTATTTT. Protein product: CASSLAGNTDTQYF.

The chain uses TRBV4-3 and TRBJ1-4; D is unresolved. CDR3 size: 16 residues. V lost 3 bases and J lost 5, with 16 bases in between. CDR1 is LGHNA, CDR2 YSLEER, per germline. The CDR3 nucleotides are TGCGCCAGCAGCCAGTCCTCGGGAGCCCAAAATGAAAAACTGTTTTTT. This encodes CASSQSSGAQNEKLFF.

The CDR3 DNA reads as TGTGCCAGTAGGCATGGACACAACACTGAAGCTTTCTTT. Translation gives CASRHGHNTEAFF. The V gene is TRBV19, the J gene TRBJ1-1, with D possibly matching TRBD1 (5 bases). The CDR3 contains 13 residues. Germline values: CDR1 LNHDA, CDR2 SQIVND (reference sequence). The germline V and J ends were trimmed by 6 bases and 2 bases, with 10 bases remaining between them.

This CDR3 reads CASSQRVGGSFSDTQYF. CDR3 DNA sequence: TGCGCCAGCAGCCAGAGGGTGGGCGGGAGCTTCTCAGATACGCAGTATTTT. V usage is TRBV4-1 and J usage is TRBJ2-3, with 7 bases aligning to TRBD2. Trimming removed 3 bases from V and 4 bases from J; junction bases left unmatched: 13. The CDR3 is made up of 17 amino acids. Germline V gene lookup returns CDR1 MGHRA and CDR2 YSYEKL.

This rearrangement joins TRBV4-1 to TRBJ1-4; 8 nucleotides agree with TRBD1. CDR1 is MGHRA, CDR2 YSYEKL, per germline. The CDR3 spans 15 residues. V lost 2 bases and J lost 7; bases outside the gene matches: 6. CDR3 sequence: CASSQLQGEGEKLFF. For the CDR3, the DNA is TGCGCCAGCAGCCAACTACAGGGGGAAGGTGAAAAACTGTTTTTT.

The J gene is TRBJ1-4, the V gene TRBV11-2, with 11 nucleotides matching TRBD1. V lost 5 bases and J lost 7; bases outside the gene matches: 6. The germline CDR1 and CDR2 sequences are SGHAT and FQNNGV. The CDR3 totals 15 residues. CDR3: CASSPGTGGGEKLFF. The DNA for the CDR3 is TGTGCCAGCAGCCCCGGGACAGGGGGGGGTGAAAAACTGTTTTTT.

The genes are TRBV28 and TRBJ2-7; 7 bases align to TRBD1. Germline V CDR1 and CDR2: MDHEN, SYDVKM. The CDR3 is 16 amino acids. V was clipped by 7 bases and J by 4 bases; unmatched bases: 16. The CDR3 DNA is TGTGCCAGCAACAGCCCCGTCGACAGGGTGGATTACGAGCAGTACTTC. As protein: CASNSPVDRVDYEQYF.

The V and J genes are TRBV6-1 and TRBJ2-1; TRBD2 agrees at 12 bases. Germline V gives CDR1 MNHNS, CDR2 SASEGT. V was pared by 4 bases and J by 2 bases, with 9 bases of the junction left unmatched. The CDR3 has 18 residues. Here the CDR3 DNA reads TGTGCCAGCAGTGTAGGGGGGCCTAGCGGGAGGGCCTACAATGAGCAGTTCTTC. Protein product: CASSVGGPSGRAYNEQFF.

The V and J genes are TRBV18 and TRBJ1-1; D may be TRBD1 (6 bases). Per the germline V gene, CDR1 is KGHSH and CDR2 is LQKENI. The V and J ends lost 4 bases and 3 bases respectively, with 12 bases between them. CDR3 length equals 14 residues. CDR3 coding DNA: TGTGCCAGCTCACTTGGGGACACCTACACTGAAGCTTTCTTT. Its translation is CASSLGDTYTEAFF.

The CDR3 DNA follows: TGTGCCAGTAGTCGCTCGGCAGGGGCCACCGGGGAGCTGTTTTTT. Translated, it gives CASSRSAGATGELFF. The chain links TRBV19 to TRBJ2-2, with a tentative D call TRBD1 (6 bases). Trimming shortened V by 5 bases and J by 4 bases, and 14 bases separated the two germline ends. CDR3 length: 15 amino acids. Germline V gene sequence: CDR1 LNHDA, CDR2 SQIVND (reference sequence).

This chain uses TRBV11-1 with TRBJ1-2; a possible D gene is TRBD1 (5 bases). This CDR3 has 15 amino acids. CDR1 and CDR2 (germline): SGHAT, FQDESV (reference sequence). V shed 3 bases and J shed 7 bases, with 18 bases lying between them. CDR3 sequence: CASSLAGPSSGGYTF. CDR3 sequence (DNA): TGTGCCAGCAGCTTGGCGGGACCCAGCAGTGGTGGCTACACCTTC.

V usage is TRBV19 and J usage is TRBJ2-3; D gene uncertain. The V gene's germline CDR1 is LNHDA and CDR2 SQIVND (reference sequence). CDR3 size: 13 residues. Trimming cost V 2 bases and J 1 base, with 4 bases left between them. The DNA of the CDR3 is TGTGCCAGTAGTATACGGGGCACAGATACGCAGTATTTT. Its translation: CASSIRGTDTQYF.